The 30 T cell receptor beta chains below come from one sample, sequenced in a study of shared clonotypes between healthy human individuals. The method was immunoSEQ multiplex PCR; TCRdb's version includes in-frame clones alone and lacks a portion of them. Among about 2.3 million clones listed, 90% to 95% were seen once. Source material: naive CD4+ T cells from PBMCs. The subset here: CD45RA+ positively selected. These receptors were taken from a man aged 18 to 30 in good health. Some clones in this sample may be carry-over from other donors' samples.

Remarks on this clone: One junction end disagrees with the germline gene, perhaps due to a read error. The rearrangement links TRBV5-1 to TRBJ2-6; D may be TRBD1 or TRBD2 (5 bases each). Germline CDR1 is SGHRS and CDR2 is YFSETQ. The CDR3 loop spans 13 amino acids. CDR3 DNA sequence: TGCGCCAGCAGCTTGGATGGGGGCAACGTCCTGACTTTC. Its translation: CASSLDGGNVLTF.

The chain links TRBV6-5 to TRBJ2-5, with 9 bases aligning to TRBD1. The DNA end is more similar to TRBJ2-7, so the J call may be wrong. CDR1 and CDR2 (germline): MNHEY, SVGAGI. The CDR3 has 12 amino acids. Here the CDR3 reads CASRDRGSEQYF. As DNA, the CDR3 is TGTGCCAGCAGGGACAGGGGCAGCGAGCAGTACTTC.

Concerning this clone itself: The sample carries other DNA sequences with the same CDR3. This chain links TRBV9 with TRBJ2-1; TRBD2 matches 12 bases. The CDR3 covers 15 residues. Germline lookup yields CDR1 SGDLS and CDR2 YYNGEE. The V gene end was trimmed by 3 bases and the J gene end by 4 bases; junction bases not matched to a gene: 2. The CDR3, as DNA: TGTGCCAGCAGCGCGACTAGCGGGAGTTACAATGAGCAGTTCTTC. Protein product: CASSATSGSYNEQFF.

The chain recombines TRBV11-2 with TRBJ2-7; 8 bases match TRBD1. CDR3 length equals 14 residues. Trimming at V came to 5 bases and at J to 4 bases, leaving 7 bases not matched to a gene. Germline V gene data show CDR1 as SGHAT and CDR2 as FQNNGV. The CDR3 is CASSLTGTGYEQYF. CDR3 in DNA: TGTGCCAGCAGCCTGACCGGGACAGGTTACGAGCAGTACTTC. Full variable domain (rest looked up from reference TRBV11-2 and TRBJ2-7): EAGVAQSPRYKIIEKRQSVAFWCNPISGHATLYWYQQILGQGPKLLIQFQNNGVVDDSQLPKDRFSAERLKGVDSTLKIQPAKLEDSAVYLCASSLTGTGYEQYFGPGTRLTVT.

Points on this clone: This sample also contains other DNA sequences that code for the same CDR3. V and J are TRBV4-2 and TRBJ2-1, with 10 nucleotides matching TRBD2. CDR1 is LGHNA, CDR2 YNFKEQ, per germline. This CDR3 region has 15 residues. The V segment lost 1 base and the J segment 7 bases; nucleotides outside the gene matches: 4. The CDR3 DNA follows: TGTGCCAGCAGCCAAGGGACTAGCGGAGGAAATGAGCAGTTCTTC. Residues: CASSQGTSGGNEQFF.

As to this clone: Other DNA sequences within the sample encode an identical CDR3. The rearrangement links TRBV5-1 to TRBJ2-5; 7 bases map to TRBD2. CDR3 length: 14 residues. Trimming cost V 0 bases and J 5 bases; bases outside gene matches: 4. Looked up from germline, CDR1 is SGHRS and CDR2 is YFSETQ. CDR3 in amino acids: CASSLGGSQETQYF. DNA for the CDR3: TGCGCCAGCAGCTTGGGCGGGAGCCAGGAGACCCAGTACTTC. Looking up the rest from reference TRBV5-1 and TRBJ2-5 gives the full variable domain: KAGVTQTPRYLIKTRGQQVTLSCSPISGHRSVSWYQQTPGQGLQFLFEYFSETQRNKGNFPGRFSGRQFSNSRSEMNVSTLELGDSALYLCASSLGGSQETQYFGPGTRLLVL.

The chain has TRBV6-1 and TRBJ2-3, with a possible D match to TRBD2 (6 bases). Germline V CDR1 and CDR2: MNHNS, SASEGT. The CDR3 runs to 12 residues. CDR3 sequence: CAGSGDTDTQYF. The CDR3 nucleotides read TGTGCGGGTAGCGGAGACACAGATACGCAGTATTTT.

This chain links TRBV6-5 with TRBJ2-3; tentative D call: TRBD2 (6 bases). The ends were cut back, 5 bases at V and 11 bases at J, with 11 bases in the middle. Germline CDR1 and CDR2: MNHEY and SVGAGI. There are 11 residues in the CDR3. The CDR3 spells CASSGRLGQYF. The CDR3 DNA sequence: TGTGCCAGCAGTGGGAGGCTGGGGCAGTATTTT.

The rearrangement uses TRBV5-6 and TRBJ2-2, with 8 nucleotides matching TRBD2. Trimming removed 4 bases from V and 5 bases from J; junction bases left unmatched: 10. The CDR3 consists of 16 residues. Germline V gene sequence: CDR1 SGHDT, CDR2 YYEEEE. The CDR3 spells CASSQFGGTRTGELFF. CDR3 bases: TGTGCCAGCAGCCAATTCGGAGGGACTAGAACCGGGGAGCTGTTTTTT.

Comments on this clone: The sample has other DNA sequences that encode this CDR3 too. In DNA, the CDR3 is TGTGCCAGCAGCTCTCGACAGGGGGCGGGTGGCTACACCTTC. Translated, it gives CASSSRQGAGGYTF. The rearrangement uses TRBV7-2 and TRBJ1-2; 10 bases fit TRBD1. The J segment lost 7 bases and the V segment lost 4 bases, leaving 6 bases of the junction unmatched. In germline, CDR1 is SGHTA, CDR2 FQGNSA. The CDR3 is made up of 14 amino acids.

V is TRBV4-3 and J is TRBJ2-2, with 9 bases aligning to TRBD2. Germline CDR1 LGHNA, CDR2 YSLEER. There are 18 residues in the CDR3. V lost 4 bases, J lost 3 bases, and 12 bases stayed unmatched. CDR3 coding DNA: TGCGCCAGCAGCCCAGCTCAGGGCGGGAGGGGGGACACCGGGGAGCTGTTTTTT. This codes for CASSPAQGGRGDTGELFF.

CDR3 loop: CASSAGTGGAQYF. The DNA for the CDR3 is TGTGCCAGCAGTGCCGGGACAGGGGGGGCCCAGTACTTC. The chain carries TRBV6-5 and TRBJ2-5; TRBD1 matches at 11 bases. Germline-derived CDR1 and CDR2 are MNHEY and SVGAGI. The V gene end was trimmed by 5 bases and the J gene end by 9 bases; junction bases not matched to a gene: 5. The CDR3 loop spans 13 amino acids.

The DNA of the CDR3 is TGTGCCATCAACGGGGGACCCCTAGCGGGAGGGCCAGGGCGGGACGAGCAGTACTTC. It yields the protein CAINGGPLAGGPGRDEQYF. The V call is TRBV10-3, the J call TRBJ2-7; 12 nucleotides align to TRBD2. Germline V CDR1 and CDR2: ENHRY, SYGVKD. V was clipped by 7 bases and J by 5 bases; unmatched bases: 21. The CDR3 is 19 amino acids.

The rearrangement uses TRBV28 and TRBJ1-2; D ambiguous. Germline-derived CDR1 and CDR2 are MDHEN and SYDVKM. The CDR3 has 14 residues. Trimming removed 7 bases from V and 4 bases from J, with 16 bases in between. The DNA for the CDR3 is TGTGCCAGCAATCTCCCGGCGGAGGGCTATGGCTACACCTTC. It translates to CASNLPAEGYGYTF.

Comment on this clone: Other DNA sequences in this specimen translate into the identical CDR3. The genes are TRBV10-3 and TRBJ2-1; D ambiguous. CDR1 is ENHRY, CDR2 SYGVKD, per germline. The CDR3 runs 14 residues. Between the trimmed V and J ends, which lost 5 bases and 0 bases, there was a span of 8 bases. The CDR3 coding sequence is TGTGCCATCAGTAGGGATAGCTCCTACAATGAGCAGTTCTTC. Translation gives CAISRDSSYNEQFF.

This chain connects TRBV7-2 to TRBJ2-2, with 11 positions matching TRBD2. CDR1 and CDR2 (germline): SGHTA, FQGNSA. The CDR3 is made up of 15 amino acids. V shed 6 bases, J shed 3 bases, and the junction held 3 bases outside the gene matches. The chain's CDR3 is CASRTSGGYTGELFF. The DNA for the CDR3 is TGTGCCAGCAGAACTAGCGGGGGTTACACCGGGGAGCTGTTTTTT.

The rearrangement uses TRBV6-5 and TRBJ2-3; TRBD1 matches 12 bases. The CDR3 sequence is 15 residues long. J gave up 2 bases and V 5 bases, and 2 bases lay outside the gene matches. Germline CDR1 and CDR2: MNHEY and SVGAGI. CDR3 protein: CASSGTGGNTDTQYF. Here the CDR3 DNA reads TGTGCCAGCAGTGGGACAGGGGGCAACACAGATACGCAGTATTTT.

This rearrangement joins TRBV9 to TRBJ2-5; D tentatively fits TRBD1 or TRBD2 (5 bases each). V lost 0 bases, J lost 0 bases, and 12 bases lay in between. Germline assignment: CDR1 SGDLS and CDR2 YYNGEE. This CDR3 contains 16 residues. CDR3 protein: CASSVDPGRDQETQYF. Written as DNA, the CDR3 is TGTGCCAGCAGCGTAGATCCGGGGCGGGACCAAGAGACCCAGTACTTC.

The chain carries TRBV5-1 and TRBJ2-7, with D tentatively TRBD2 (5 bases). This CDR3 is 18 amino acids long. Germline lookup yields CDR1 SGHRS and CDR2 YFSETQ. V was clipped by 3 bases and J by 3 bases, with 25 bases between them. CDR3 sequence: CASSSSPGGSSFFYEQYF. Written as DNA, the CDR3 is TGCGCCAGCAGCTCCTCCCCCGGCGGGTCGAGTTTCTTCTACGAGCAGTACTTC.

This sequence joins TRBV7-9 and TRBJ2-7; TRBD1 matches 7 bases. Germline V gene lookup returns CDR1 SEHNR and CDR2 FQNEAQ (reference sequence). This CDR3 has 14 amino acids. The trim removed 5 bases at V and 0 bases at J, leaving 4 bases unmatched. DNA of the CDR3: TGTGCCAGCAGCGCTGACAGGGTCTCCTACGAGCAGTACTTC. Protein: CASSADRVSYEQYF.

The chain carries TRBV7-9 and TRBJ1-1; 10 nucleotides agree with TRBD1. With 5 bases clipped from V and 0 bases from J, the junction kept 9 bases outside the gene matches. The length of the CDR3 is 17 residues. Looked up from germline, CDR1 is SEHNR and CDR2 is FQNEAQ (reference sequence). CDR3 region: CASSPHPGQGVNTEAFF. The CDR3 nucleotides read TGTGCCAGCAGCCCTCACCCCGGACAGGGGGTGAACACTGAAGCTTTCTTT.

This chain's CDR3 is CASSLRPYNQPQHF. The CDR3 nucleotides read TGTGCCAGCAGTTTAAGGCCCTACAATCAGCCCCAGCATTTT. V and J are TRBV28 and TRBJ1-5; D uncertain. The ends were cut back, 2 bases at V and 3 bases at J, with 8 bases in the middle. Germline lookup yields CDR1 MDHEN and CDR2 SYDVKM. The CDR3 has 14 residues.

The chain is built from TRBV5-1 and TRBJ2-5; D might be TRBD1 (6 bases). From germline, CDR1 is SGHRS and CDR2 YFSETQ. The CDR3 consists of 15 residues. V was clipped by 5 bases and J by 5 bases, with 19 bases between them. The CDR3 reads CASSRATGSRETQYF. The DNA for the CDR3 is TGCGCCAGCAGTCGGGCAACAGGGTCGAGGGAGACCCAGTACTTC.

This sequence joins TRBV28 and TRBJ1-2; D perhaps matches TRBD1 (6 bases). V dropped 8 bases and J dropped 14 bases, with 24 bases sitting between them. Germline loops: CDR1 MDHEN, CDR2 SYDVKM. This CDR3 contains 13 residues. CDR3 residues: CASFSWTAYGGTF. In DNA, the CDR3 is TGTGCCAGCTTTTCCTGGACAGCCTATGGAGGGACCTTC.

The chain recombines TRBV11-3 with TRBJ2-1, with D uncertain. Germline V gene sequence: CDR1 SGHNT, CDR2 YENEEA. This CDR3 spans 14 amino acids. The V gene lost 5 bases and the J gene lost 6 bases, with 14 bases spanning the gap. CDR3: CASSRSVVGNEQFF. CDR3 DNA sequence: TGTGCCAGCAGCCGATCCGTGGTGGGCAATGAGCAGTTCTTC.

The chain recombines TRBV6-5 with TRBJ2-7; 8 bases are a match to TRBD1. The germline CDR1 and CDR2 sequences are MNHEY and SVGAGI. Trimming took 5 bases from V and 3 from J; bases not matched to a gene: 6. CDR3 length: 14 residues. CDR3 bases: TGTGCCAGCAGTGAAACCGGGACAGGCTACGAGCAGTACTTC. Residues: CASSETGTGYEQYF.

V and J are TRBV15 and TRBJ2-7; 11 bases are shared with TRBD1. The germline V gene has CDR1 LNHNV and CDR2 YYDKDF (reference sequence). Germline trimming cut 5 bases from V and 12 bases from J; bases unmatched to any gene: 15. The CDR3 consists of 15 residues. CDR3 amino acids: CATSLTGTGGSPRYF. The CDR3 nucleotides read TGTGCCACCAGCTTAACCGGGACAGGGGGTTCGCCTCGGTACTTC. Complete variable domain (other parts from reference TRBV15 and TRBJ2-7): DAMVIQNPRYQVTQFGKPVTLSCSQTLNHNVMYWYQQKSSQAPKLLFHYYDKDFNNEADTPDNFQSRRPNTSFCFLDIRSPGLGDTAMYLCATSLTGTGGSPRYFGPGTRLTVT.

The V gene is TRBV2, the J gene TRBJ1-2, with 10 bases aligning to TRBD1. The germline V gene encodes CDR1 SNHLY and CDR2 FYNNEI. The junction had 16 bases not matched to a gene; V was cut back by 7 bases and J by 8 bases. The CDR3 loop spans 16 amino acids. The CDR3 sequence: CASNVAPGTGVSGYTF. DNA for the CDR3: TGTGCCAGCAATGTTGCTCCCGGGACAGGGGTTAGCGGCTACACCTTC.

The chain uses TRBV28 and TRBJ1-1; D may be TRBD1 (5 bases). This CDR3 region has 11 residues. Germline CDR1 is MDHEN and CDR2 is SYDVKM. Trimming left V 7 bases short and J 7 bases short, with 10 bases between. The DNA for the CDR3 is TGTGCCAGCAACACGAGGGGTGAAGCTTTCTTT. Its protein is CASNTRGEAFF.

On this clone itself: The identical CDR3 is also encoded by other nucleotide sequences in the sample. The chain is built from TRBV30 and TRBJ1-3; possibly TRBD1 for D (5 bases). Trimming removed 3 bases at V and 1 base at J, with 10 bases between. CDR3 length: 14 amino acids. Looked up from germline, CDR1 is GTSNPN and CDR2 is SVGIG (reference sequence). The CDR3 here is CAWSSGGSGNTIYF. The CDR3, as DNA: TGTGCCTGGAGCTCGGGGGGGTCTGGAAACACCATATATTTT.